What follows are 22 T cell receptor beta chains derived from one specimen sequenced in a study of cytomegalovirus exposure and HLA in healthy donors. 60 Vbeta and 13 Jbeta primers were used in PCR. This table comes from immunoSEQ multiplex PCR, and its TCRdb copy is limited to in-frame clones, with some not included. The repertoire holds about 31,000 clones, approximately 87% seen once, with under 3% in the top ten. The sequencing sample was made of PBMCs. The source is a boy between 5 and 17 years old in good health and CMV-seronegative.

V usage is TRBV5-1 and J usage is TRBJ1-3, with D unclear. Germline V gene sequence: CDR1 SGHRS, CDR2 YFSETQ. The CDR3 runs to 14 residues. Trimming stripped 1 base from V and 0 bases from J, with 5 bases between. In nucleotides, the CDR3 is TGCGCCAGCAGCTTGAGCGGCTCTGGAAACACCATATATTTT. Protein product: CASSLSGSGNTIYF. Full variable domain (missing parts from reference TRBV5-1 and TRBJ1-3): KAGVTQTPRYLIKTRGQQVTLSCSPISGHRSVSWYQQTPGQGLQFLFEYFSETQRNKGNFPGRFSGRQFSNSRSEMNVSTLELGDSALYLCASSLSGSGNTIYFGEGSWLTVV.

The chain couples TRBV7-9 to TRBJ1-6; 7 positions match TRBD1. V gave up 4 bases and J gave up 9 bases; unmatched junction bases: 6. This CDR3 is built from 14 residues. CDR1 and CDR2 (germline): SEHNR, FQNEAQ (reference sequence). The CDR3 DNA reads as TGTGCCAGCAGCTCGGCAGGGGGAGGTTCACCCCTCCACTTT. It codes for CASSSAGGGSPLHF.

The sample holds one count of this clone. The rearrangement joins TRBV4-3 to TRBJ1-5; TRBD1 might be the D (5 bases). The CDR3 runs 14 residues. V dropped 9 bases and J dropped 0 bases, with 12 bases sitting between them. From germline, CDR1 is LGHNA and CDR2 YSLEER. The CDR3 nucleotides are TGCGCCAGTTCGGGGACTCTTAGCAATCAGCCCCAGCATTTT. Protein product: CASSGTLSNQPQHF.

This chain joins TRBV19 and TRBJ2-7, with TRBD1 matching over 9 bases. The germline CDR1 and CDR2 sequences are LNHDA and SQIVND (reference sequence). V was pared by 5 bases and J by 5 bases, with 7 bases of the junction left unmatched. This CDR3 has 14 residues. DNA of the CDR3: TGTGCCAGTAGTCTTGGACAGGGGAGGGACGAGCAGTACTTC. Protein product: CASSLGQGRDEQYF.

The chain couples TRBV18 to TRBJ1-2; a possible D gene is TRBD1 (5 bases). With 6 bases removed from V and 4 bases from J, the gap between germline ends came to 18 bases. CDR3 length equals 15 residues. CDR1 and CDR2 (germline): KGHSH, LQKENI. The DNA of the CDR3 is TGTGCCAGCTCGGAAGCAGGGCAGCTCATCTATGGCTACACCTTC. It codes for CASSEAGQLIYGYTF.

V gene TRBV11-2 combines with J gene TRBJ2-1; 13 bases match TRBD2. This CDR3 contains 14 residues. V dropped 5 bases and J dropped 6; count of bases not matched to a gene: 1. The germline gives CDR1 SGHAT, CDR2 FQNNGV. DNA of the CDR3: TGTGCCAGCAGCAGGACTAGCGGGGGCAATGAGCAGTTCTTC. This encodes CASSRTSGGNEQFF.

The V gene is TRBV7-6, the J gene TRBJ2-1; 8 bases align to TRBD1. Germline CDR1 is SGHVS and CDR2 is FNYEAQ. With 4 bases clipped from V and 8 bases from J, the junction kept 13 bases outside the gene matches. This CDR3 is built from 16 residues. The CDR3 DNA reads TGTGCCAGCAGCTGGGAACCGGGACAGGTTGACTATGAGCAGTTCTTC. Amino acids: CASSWEPGQVDYEQFF.

This rearrangement joins TRBV7-3 to TRBJ2-2; D not resolved. The germline V gene encodes CDR1 SGHTA and CDR2 FQGTGA. The V end lost 2 bases, the J end lost 2 bases, and 12 bases lay between the germline ends. The CDR3 length is 16 residues. For the CDR3, the DNA is TGTGCCAGCAGCTTAGTTAGTACAGCTAACACCGGGGAGCTGTTTTTT. Translating gives CASSLVSTANTGELFF.

J is TRBJ2-7 and V is TRBV7-9, with D possibly matching TRBD1 (6 bases). Germline assignment: CDR1 SEHNR and CDR2 FQNEAQ (reference sequence). The CDR3 has 16 residues. V was clipped by 1 base and J by 4 bases, with 17 bases between them. CDR3 amino acids: CASSLVGRGVGYEQYF. The DNA of the CDR3 is TGTGCCAGCAGCTTAGTAGGCAGGGGAGTTGGGTACGAGCAGTACTTC.

V and J are TRBV6-6 and TRBJ1-5; a possible D gene is TRBD1 (5 bases). V lost 6 bases and J 0 bases, leaving 12 bases between the germline ends. The CDR3 runs to 15 residues. Germline CDR1 reads MNHNY; CDR2 reads SVGAGI (reference sequence). The CDR3 is CASRADSNSNQPQHF. For the CDR3, the DNA is TGTGCCAGCAGGGCCGACAGCAATAGCAATCAGCCCCAGCATTTT.

The rearrangement uses TRBV9 and TRBJ2-5; TRBD2 aligns across 9 bases. This CDR3 has 16 residues. Losses at the gene ends were 0 bases for V and 2 bases for J; bases not matched to a gene: 5. From germline, CDR1 is SGDLS and CDR2 YYNGEE. The CDR3 loop reads CASSVANSGGQETQYF. CDR3 coding DNA: TGTGCCAGCAGCGTAGCCAATAGCGGGGGACAAGAGACCCAGTACTTC.

The J gene is TRBJ2-3, the V gene TRBV7-2, with a tentative D call TRBD2 (5 bases). Trimming removed 5 bases from V and 0 bases from J, with 15 bases in between. The germline CDR1 and CDR2 sequences are SGHTA and FQGNSA. CDR3 length: 16 residues. The CDR3 DNA sequence: TGTGCCAGCAGCCCAGTGGGCGGGCCTAGCACAGATACGCAGTATTTT. Translating it yields CASSPVGGPSTDTQYF.

The chain joins TRBV27 to TRBJ1-5; D is unclear. Trimming took 5 bases from V and 0 from J, leaving 8 bases between them. CDR1 and CDR2 (germline): MNHEY, SMNVEV (reference sequence). This CDR3 spans 14 amino acids. CDR3 sequence (DNA): TGTGCCAGCAGTAACACGTATAGCAATCAGCCCCAGCATTTT. Its protein product is CASSNTYSNQPQHF.

The chain combines TRBV2 with TRBJ2-2, with D possibly being TRBD2 (6 bases). Germline values: CDR1 SNHLY, CDR2 FYNNEI. V dropped 2 bases and J dropped 1 base, with 8 bases sitting between them. The CDR3 has 15 residues. CDR3: CASSEWRGNTGELFF. In DNA, the CDR3 is TGTGCCAGCAGTGAATGGCGGGGGAACACCGGGGAGCTGTTTTTT.

The chain has TRBV7-9 and TRBJ2-7, with a weak D call TRBD1 (6 bases). Per the germline V gene, CDR1 is SEHNR and CDR2 is FQNEAQ (reference sequence). V was trimmed by 3 bases and J by 2 bases, leaving 17 bases between them. CDR3 length: 16 amino acids. CDR3 in amino acids: CASSFVRTETTYEQYF. In DNA, the CDR3 is TGTGCCAGCAGCTTCGTGCGGACAGAAACGACCTACGAGCAGTACTTC. Full variable domain (outside the CDR3, taken from reference TRBV7-9 and TRBJ2-7): DTGVSQNPRHKITKRGQNVTFRCDPISEHNRLYWYRQTLGQGPEFLTYFQNEAQLEKSRLLSDRFSAERPKGSFSTLEIQRTEQGDSAMYLCASSFVRTETTYEQYFGPGTRLTVT.

The chain's CDR3 is CASSSDGEETQYF. CDR3 DNA: TGTGCCAGCAGCTCGGACGGGGAAGAGACCCAGTACTTC. The chain is built from TRBV11-3 and TRBJ2-5; perhaps TRBD2 as D (5 bases). The CDR3 is 13 amino acids. Germline CDR1 and CDR2: SGHNT and YENEEA. V lost 4 bases and J 3 bases, leaving 9 bases between the germline ends. Drawing the rest from reference TRBV11-3 and TRBJ2-5, the complete variable domain is EAGVVQSPRYKIIEKKQPVAFWCNPISGHNTLYWYLQNLGQGPELLIRYENEEAVDDSQLPKDRFSAERLKGVDSTLKIQPAELGDSAVYLCASSSDGEETQYFGPGTRLLVL.

The chain links TRBV7-8 to TRBJ1-4, with 12 bases fitting TRBD1. This CDR3 spans 15 amino acids. Germline values: CDR1 SGHVS, CDR2 FQNEAQ. The ends lost 5 bases at V and 11 bases at J; junction bases unmatched: 9. The CDR3 loop reads CASSQRDRGHGKLFF. CDR3 nucleotide sequence: TGTGCCAGCAGCCAACGGGACAGGGGGCATGGGAAACTGTTTTTT.

This clone appeared a single time. The V gene is TRBV27, the J gene TRBJ2-1; TRBD2 agrees at 13 bases. In germline, CDR1 is MNHEY, CDR2 SMNVEV (reference sequence). The trim removed 5 bases at V and 8 bases at J, leaving 9 bases unmatched. CDR3 length: 16 residues. The CDR3 is CASSRLGTSGKDEQFF. For the CDR3, the DNA is TGTGCCAGCAGTAGACTTGGGACTAGCGGGAAGGATGAGCAGTTCTTC.

CDR3 nucleotides: TGCGCCAGCAGCCATGAGCGTGGGACAGGACGCTACGAGCAGTACTTC. Amino acid sequence: CASSHERGTGRYEQYF. The V gene is TRBV4-1, the J gene TRBJ2-7, with TRBD1 matching 8 bases. With 3 bases clipped from V and 3 bases from J, the junction kept 10 bases outside the gene matches. Germline V gene lookup returns CDR1 MGHRA and CDR2 YSYEKL. The CDR3 contains 16 residues.

The chain combines TRBV9 with TRBJ2-2; 7 nucleotides agree with TRBD2. The CDR3 contains 14 residues. Germline loops: CDR1 SGDLS, CDR2 YYNGEE. Trimming took 0 bases from V and 4 from J; bases not matched to a gene: 0. The DNA for the CDR3 is TGTGCCAGCAGCGTAGGCGGGAGCACCGGGGAGCTGTTTTTT. This codes for CASSVGGSTGELFF. The full variable domain, rest sourced from reference TRBV9 and TRBJ2-2, is DSGVTQTPKHLITATGQRVTLRCSPRSGDLSVYWYQQSLDQGLQFLIQYYNGEERAKGNILERFSAQQFPDLHSELNLSSLELGDSALYFCASSVGGSTGELFFGEGSRLTVL.

The V and J genes are TRBV5-6 and TRBJ1-1; D is undetermined. CDR1 and CDR2 from the germline V gene are SGHDT and YYEEEE. V lost 1 base and J lost 3, with 13 bases in between. This CDR3 contains 15 residues. As DNA, the CDR3 is TGTGCCAGCAGCTTGAGTACCCGCCAGTACACTGAAGCTTTCTTT. Translating it yields CASSLSTRQYTEAFF.

This rearrangement joins TRBV29-1 to TRBJ2-7, with 12 bases lining up with TRBD1. Germline V lookup: CDR1 SQVTM, CDR2 ANQGSEA. The junction had 12 bases not matched to a gene; V was cut back by 7 bases and J by 5 bases. The CDR3 length is 15 residues. Here the CDR3 DNA reads TGCAGCGCTTCGCCCGGGACAGGGGGCCTCGACGAGCAGTACTTC. This encodes CSASPGTGGLDEQYF.